Reported below is one T cell receptor (beta chain). The antigen it recognizes is unknown. The record has no base qualities; no much larger clone is one base away. The CDR3 covers 13 residues, taking in both the cysteine and the phenylalanine. Only CDR3 DNA remains: 39 bases, in frame from the first base. V is pared back by 6 bases and J by 4 bases, with 16 bases lying between the germline termini. The CDR1 and CDR2 encoded by the germline V gene are SQVTM and ANQGSEA. The data are from a study of T cell repertoires in cytomegalovirus infection (dated by TCRdb to between 2018 and 2021). Study-wide context: Recently identified HLA-C-restricted CMV epitopes, whose presentation resists viral immunomodulation, were targeted by peptide stimulations together with well-studied HLA-B-restricted epitopes. The HLA type of each donor mattered for the analysis, because public TCR beta signatures pointed to carriage of CMV infection along with the matching HLA type.

The sample's treatment or condition label, in plain terms: in vitro stimulation with specific CMV peptide epitopes to enrich CMV-specific T cells. Overall results and qualifications from the work: Cumulative frequency of public TCR beta family members discriminated carriers of CMV infection plus the relevant HLA type in this cohort and an independent roughly 320-donor cohort. The ex vivo response was dominated by HLA-C-restricted CMV-specific TCR beta clonotypes, which also provided the single most frequent clonotype in two of eight donors.

The reads were generated on an Illumina HiSeq 1500. TCRdb reanalyzed the raw reads on its own, using fastp at Q25 for trimming and MiXCR for clone calling, and kept in-frame beta chains. Identical CDR3 proteins give one entry, which carries the most common genes and DNA. This sample lists about 920,000 distinct CDR3 sequences; around 29% were detected once. Around an eighth of the sample belongs to the ten largest clones. Material: cultured CD8+ T cells from PBMCs, obtained from culture after CMV antigen stimulation. This TCR was recovered from a human donor in good health (CMV status not recorded). Some clones in this sample may be carry-over from other donors' samples. Rearrangement joined TRBV29-1 to TRBJ2-7, and TRBD1 may be the D gene, going by 6 matching bases. The sequenced DNA: TGCAGCGTCGAACGGACAGAAGAGTACGAGCAGTACTTC. Translation gives CSVERTEEYEQYF.